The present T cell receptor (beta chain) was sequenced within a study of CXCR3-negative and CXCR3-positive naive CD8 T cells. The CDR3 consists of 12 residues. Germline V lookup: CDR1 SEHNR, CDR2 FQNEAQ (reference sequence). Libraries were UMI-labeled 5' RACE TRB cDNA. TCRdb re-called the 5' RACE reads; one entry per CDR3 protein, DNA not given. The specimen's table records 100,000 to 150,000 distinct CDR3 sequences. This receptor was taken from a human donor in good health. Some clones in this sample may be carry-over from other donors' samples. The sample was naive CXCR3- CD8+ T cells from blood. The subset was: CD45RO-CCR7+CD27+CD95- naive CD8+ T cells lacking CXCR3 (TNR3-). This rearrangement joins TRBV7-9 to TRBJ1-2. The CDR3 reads CASSLANYGYTF.